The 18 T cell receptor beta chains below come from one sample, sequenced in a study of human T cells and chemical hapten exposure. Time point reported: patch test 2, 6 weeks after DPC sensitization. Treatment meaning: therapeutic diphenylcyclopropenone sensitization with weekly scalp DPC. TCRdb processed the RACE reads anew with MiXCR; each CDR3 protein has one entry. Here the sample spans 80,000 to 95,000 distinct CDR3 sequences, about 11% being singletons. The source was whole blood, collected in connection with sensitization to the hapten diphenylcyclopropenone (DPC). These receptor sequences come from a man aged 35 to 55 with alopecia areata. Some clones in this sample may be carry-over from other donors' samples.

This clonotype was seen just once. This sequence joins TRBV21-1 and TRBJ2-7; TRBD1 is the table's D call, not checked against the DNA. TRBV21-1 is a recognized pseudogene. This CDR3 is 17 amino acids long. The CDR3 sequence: CASSKFRCRGPSYEQYV. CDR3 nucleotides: TGTGCCAGCAGCAAATTTCGGTGCAGGGGACCCTCCTACGAGCAGTACGTC.

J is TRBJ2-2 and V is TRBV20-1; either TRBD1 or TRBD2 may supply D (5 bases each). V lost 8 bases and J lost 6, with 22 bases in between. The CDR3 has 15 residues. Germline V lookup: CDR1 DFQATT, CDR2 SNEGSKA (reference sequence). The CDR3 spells CSTSSLAPRAGELFF. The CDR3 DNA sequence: TGCAGTACATCTAGCTTAGCGCCCAGGGCCGGGGAGCTGTTTTTT.

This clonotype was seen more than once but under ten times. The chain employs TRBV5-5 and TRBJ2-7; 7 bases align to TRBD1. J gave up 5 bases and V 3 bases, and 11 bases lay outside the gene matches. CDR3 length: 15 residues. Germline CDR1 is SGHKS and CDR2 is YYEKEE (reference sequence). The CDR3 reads CASSSRLGGLNEQYF. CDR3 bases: TGTGCCAGCAGCTCACGGCTAGGGGGCCTGAACGAGCAGTACTTC.

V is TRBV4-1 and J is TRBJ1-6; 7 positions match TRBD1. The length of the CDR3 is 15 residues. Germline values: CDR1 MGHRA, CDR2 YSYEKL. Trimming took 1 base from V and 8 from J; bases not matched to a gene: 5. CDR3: CASSQGQGNDSPLHF. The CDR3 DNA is TGCGCCAGCAGCCAAGGACAGGGTAACGATTCACCCCTCCACTTT.

CDR3 bases: TGCAGTTGTTGGGGGTTACAGGGAGTCTACAATGAGCAGTTCTTC. Protein product: CSCWGLQGVYNEQFF. The V call is TRBV20-1, the J call TRBJ2-1, with a possible D match to TRBD1 (6 bases). There are 15 residues in the CDR3. CDR1 is DFQATT and CDR2 is SNEGSKA in the germline V gene (reference sequence). V was clipped by 8 bases and J by 3 bases, with 20 bases between them.

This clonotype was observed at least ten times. The CDR3 DNA reads TGTGCCAGCAGCTTAGAGACAGGGGGCCAAGAGACCCAGTACTTC. This codes for CASSLETGGQETQYF. This chain uses TRBV11-2 with TRBJ2-5; the match to TRBD1 covers 9 bases. The CDR3 has 15 amino acids. The V segment lost 0 bases and the J segment 1 base; nucleotides outside the gene matches: 0. Germline loops: CDR1 SGHAT, CDR2 FQNNGV.

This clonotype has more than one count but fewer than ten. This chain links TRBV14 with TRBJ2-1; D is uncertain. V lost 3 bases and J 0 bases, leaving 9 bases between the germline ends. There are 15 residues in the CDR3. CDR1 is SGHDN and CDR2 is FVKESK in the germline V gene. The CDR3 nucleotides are TGTGCCAGCAGCCAGGACGGAAGCTCCTACAATGAGCAGTTCTTC. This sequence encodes CASSQDGSSYNEQFF.

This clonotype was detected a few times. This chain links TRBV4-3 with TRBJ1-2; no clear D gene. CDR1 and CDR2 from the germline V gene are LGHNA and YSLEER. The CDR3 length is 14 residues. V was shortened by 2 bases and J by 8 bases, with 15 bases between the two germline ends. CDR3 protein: CASSQQLGSGGYTF. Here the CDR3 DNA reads TGCGCCAGCAGCCAACAACTCGGCTCCGGGGGCTACACCTTC.

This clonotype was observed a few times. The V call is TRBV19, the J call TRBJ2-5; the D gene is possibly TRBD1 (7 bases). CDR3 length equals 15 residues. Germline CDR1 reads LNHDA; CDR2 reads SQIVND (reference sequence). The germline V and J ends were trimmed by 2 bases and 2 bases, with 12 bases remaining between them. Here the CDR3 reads CASSIRRGPQETQYF. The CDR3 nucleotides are TGTGCCAGTAGTATAAGGAGGGGGCCTCAAGAGACCCAGTACTTC.

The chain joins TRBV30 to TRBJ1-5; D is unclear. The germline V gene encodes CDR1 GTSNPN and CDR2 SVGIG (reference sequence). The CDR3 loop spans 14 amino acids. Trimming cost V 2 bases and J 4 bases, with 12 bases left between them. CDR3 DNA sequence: TGTGCCTGGAGTCACACCTCACAGAATCAGCCCCAGCATTTT. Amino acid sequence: CAWSHTSQNQPQHF.

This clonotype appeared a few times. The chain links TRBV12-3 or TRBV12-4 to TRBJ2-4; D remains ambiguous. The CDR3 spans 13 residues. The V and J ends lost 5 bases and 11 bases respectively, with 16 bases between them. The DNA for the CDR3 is TGTGCCAGCAGTCTTGAAGCAGATGGCTTTCAGTACTTC. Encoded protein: CASSLEADGFQYF.

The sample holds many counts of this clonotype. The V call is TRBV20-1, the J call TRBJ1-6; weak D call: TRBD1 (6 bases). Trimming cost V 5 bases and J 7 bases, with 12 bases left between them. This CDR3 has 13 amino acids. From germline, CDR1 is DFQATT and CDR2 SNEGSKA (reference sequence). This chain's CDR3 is CSAWTVQNSPLHF. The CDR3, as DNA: TGCAGTGCTTGGACAGTCCAAAATTCACCCCTCCACTTT.

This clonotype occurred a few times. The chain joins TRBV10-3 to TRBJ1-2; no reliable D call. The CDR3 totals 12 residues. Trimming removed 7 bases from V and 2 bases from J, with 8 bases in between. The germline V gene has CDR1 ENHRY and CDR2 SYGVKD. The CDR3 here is CAITDQNYGYTF. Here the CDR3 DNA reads TGTGCCATCACCGACCAGAACTATGGCTACACCTTC.

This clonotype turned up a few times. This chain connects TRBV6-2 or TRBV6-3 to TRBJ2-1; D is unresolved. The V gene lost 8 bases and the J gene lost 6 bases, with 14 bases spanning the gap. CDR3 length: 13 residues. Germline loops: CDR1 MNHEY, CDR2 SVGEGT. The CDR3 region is CASGPTALNEQFF. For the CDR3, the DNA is TGTGCCAGCGGCCCTACGGCACTCAATGAGCAGTTCTTC.

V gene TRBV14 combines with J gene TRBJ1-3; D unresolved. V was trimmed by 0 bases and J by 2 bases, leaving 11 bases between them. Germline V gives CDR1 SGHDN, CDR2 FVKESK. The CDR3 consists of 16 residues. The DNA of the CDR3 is TGTGCCAGCAGCCAAGATGCGGGAACCCCTGGAAACACCATATATTTT. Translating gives CASSQDAGTPGNTIYF.

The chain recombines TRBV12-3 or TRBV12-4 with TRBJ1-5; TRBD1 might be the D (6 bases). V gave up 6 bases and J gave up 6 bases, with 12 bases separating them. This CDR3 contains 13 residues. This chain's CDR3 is CASRLTGGQPQHF. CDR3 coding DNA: TGTGCCAGCAGGCTGACAGGCGGTCAGCCCCAGCATTTT.

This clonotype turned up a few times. The CDR3 is CASSVLWSEREGDEQFF. The CDR3, as DNA: TGTGCCAGCAGTGTACTTTGGAGCGAGCGGGAGGGAGATGAGCAGTTCTTC. This sequence joins TRBV6-7 and TRBJ2-1; TRBD2 agrees at 10 bases. TRBV6-7 counts as an open reading frame of uncertain function. This CDR3 has 17 amino acids. V gave up 5 bases and J gave up 8 bases; unmatched junction bases: 15.

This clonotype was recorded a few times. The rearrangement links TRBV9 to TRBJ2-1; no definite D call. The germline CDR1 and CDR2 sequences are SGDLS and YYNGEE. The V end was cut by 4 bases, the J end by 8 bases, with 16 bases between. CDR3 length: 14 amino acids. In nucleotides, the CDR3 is TGTGCCAGCAGCATCGACCCTCTTCTCTATGAGCAGTTCTTC. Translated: CASSIDPLLYEQFF.